These 23 T cell receptor beta chains were sequenced from one sample in a study of human T cells and chemical hapten exposure. The time point: pre-sensitization, week 0. Described treatment: therapeutic diphenylcyclopropenone sensitization with weekly scalp DPC. TCRdb called the RACE reads again in MiXCR, with one record for every CDR3 protein. The data show around 100,000 distinct CDR3 sequences, 10% to 12% seen once. The source material was whole blood, sampled in connection with sensitization to the hapten diphenylcyclopropenone (DPC). The origin of the receptors is a woman aged 60 to 75 with alopecia areata. Some clones in this sample may be carry-over from other donors' samples.

This clonotype was observed a handful of times. The chain combines TRBV20-1 with TRBJ2-7; no firm D call. Trimming shortened V by 1 base and J by 0 bases, and 4 bases separated the two germline ends. CDR1 is DFQATT, CDR2 SNEGSKA, per germline (reference sequence). The CDR3 runs to 12 residues. The CDR3 bases are TGCAGTGCTAGAGTAATCTCCTACGAGCAGTACTTC. Amino acid sequence: CSARVISYEQYF.

The CDR3: CASSLDTIGSGANVLTF. CDR3 coding DNA: TGTGCCAGCAGTTTGGACACGATTGGCTCTGGGGCCAACGTCCTGACTTTC. The chain couples TRBV12-3 or TRBV12-4 to TRBJ2-6; maybe TRBD1 (5 bases). Trimming removed 3 bases from V and 0 bases from J, with 12 bases in between. This CDR3 is built from 17 residues.

This clonotype was counted ten times or more. The rearrangement links TRBV7-2 to TRBJ1-1; 8 nucleotides align to TRBD1. J lost 7 bases, V lost 2 bases, and 9 bases had no gene match. This CDR3 is built from 15 residues. Looked up from germline, CDR1 is SGHTA and CDR2 is FQGNSA. CDR3 nucleotides: TGTGCCAGCAGCTTAACGCGACAGGGGAAGGATGAAGCTTTCTTT. Amino acid sequence: CASSLTRQGKDEAFF.

At least ten counts were recorded for this clonotype. The V call is TRBV6-1, the J call TRBJ2-1, with 9 bases fitting TRBD2. Germline V gene data show CDR1 as MNHNS and CDR2 as SASEGT. The V gene end was trimmed by 6 bases and the J gene end by 4 bases; junction bases not matched to a gene: 7. CDR3 size: 15 residues. CDR3: CASRAEAGGYNEQFF. DNA of the CDR3: TGTGCCAGCAGGGCCGAAGCGGGGGGTTACAATGAGCAGTTCTTC.

This clonotype was observed a few times. V is TRBV9 and J is TRBJ2-7, with D perhaps being TRBD1 or TRBD2 (5 bases each). The CDR3 extends over 14 amino acids. The V gene lost 4 bases and the J gene lost 2 bases, with 13 bases spanning the gap. CDR1 and CDR2 from the germline V gene are SGDLS and YYNGEE. The CDR3 protein is CASSMGTGTYEQYF. As DNA, the CDR3 is TGTGCCAGCAGCATGGGGACGGGAACCTACGAGCAGTACTTC.

V and J are TRBV12-3 or TRBV12-4 and TRBJ1-1, with a tentative D call TRBD1 (6 bases). The CDR3 has 15 amino acids. V was shortened by 2 bases and J by 5 bases, with 15 bases between the two germline ends. In DNA, the CDR3 is TGTGCCAGCAGTTTACGTTCGGGAGGGGGGACTGAAGCTTTCTTT. It translates to CASSLRSGGGTEAFF.

The chain carries TRBV25-1 and TRBJ2-1; 8 bases align to TRBD2. Unmatched junction bases numbered 4, after V lost 4 bases and J lost 5 bases. The CDR3 is 14 amino acids. The germline V gene has CDR1 MGHDK and CDR2 SYGVNS. The CDR3 spells CASSGAGADNEQFF. The CDR3 DNA is TGTGCCAGCAGTGGAGCGGGGGCAGACAATGAGCAGTTCTTC.

This clonotype was observed at least ten times. This CDR3 is CASSTGSGFNSPLHF. The CDR3 DNA reads TGTGCCAGCAGCACCGGTTCAGGGTTTAATTCACCCCTCCACTTT. The chain combines TRBV7-2 with TRBJ1-6; the D gene is possibly TRBD1 (5 bases). Between the trimmed V and J ends, which lost 5 bases and 6 bases, there was a span of 14 bases. Germline V gives CDR1 SGHTA, CDR2 FQGNSA. The CDR3 sequence is 15 residues long.

This clonotype was counted ten times or more. The chain joins TRBV2 to TRBJ1-4, with no clear D. V lost 4 bases and J 2 bases, leaving 11 bases between the germline ends. The CDR3 totals 15 residues. Germline V lookup: CDR1 SNHLY, CDR2 FYNNEI. DNA for the CDR3: TGTGCCAGCAGTGGGGGTCTTAGGACTAATGAAAAACTGTTTTTT. This gives the protein CASSGGLRTNEKLFF. The variable domain in full, with the rest retrieved from reference TRBV2 and TRBJ1-4, is EPEVTQTPSHQVTQMGQEVILRCVPISNHLYFYWYRQILGQKVEFLVSFYNNEISEKSEIFDDQFSVERPDGSNFTLKIRSTKLEDSAMYFCASSGGLRTNEKLFFGSGTQLSVL.

In its sample, this clonotype was seen many times. The rearrangement joins TRBV19 to TRBJ2-1, with 9 bases identical to TRBD1. The V and J ends lost 9 bases and 6 bases, in that order; junction bases with no gene match: 9. The CDR3 sequence is 14 residues long. Per the germline V gene, CDR1 is LNHDA and CDR2 is SQIVND (reference sequence). CDR3 sequence: CASPRGQGINEQFF. CDR3 coding DNA: TGTGCCAGCCCCCGGGGACAGGGAATCAATGAGCAGTTCTTC. The whole variable domain, remainder taken from reference TRBV19 and TRBJ2-1, is DGGITQSPKYLFRKEGQNVTLSCEQNLNHDAMYWYRQDPGQGLRLIYYSQIVNDFQKGDIAEGYSVSREKKESFPLTVTSAQKNPTAFYLCASPRGQGINEQFFGPGTRLTVL.

This clonotype was picked up many times. The rearrangement links TRBV18 to TRBJ1-5; maybe TRBD1 (5 bases). Between the trimmed V and J ends, which lost 0 bases and 1 base, there was a span of 13 bases. This CDR3 is 17 amino acids long. CDR1 is KGHSH, CDR2 LQKENI, per germline. CDR3 nucleotide sequence: TGTGCCAGCTCACCACCGTCAACAGGATGGAGCAATCAGCCCCAGCATTTT. Translated: CASSPPSTGWSNQPQHF.

The V call is TRBV14, the J call TRBJ1-5; D call uncertain. Germline V CDR1 and CDR2: SGHDN, FVKESK. There are 13 residues in the CDR3. V lost 5 bases to trimming and J lost 7 bases, with 12 bases between them. In nucleotides, the CDR3 is TGTGCCAGCAGCTTCGGTCCGGGCCAGCCCCAGCATTTT. This encodes CASSFGPGQPQHF.

This sequence joins TRBV6-2 or TRBV6-3 and TRBJ1-1; D remains unclear. The CDR3 covers 13 residues. Germline lookup yields CDR1 MNHEY and CDR2 SVGEGT. V shed 2 bases and J shed 4 bases, with 8 bases lying between them. The CDR3 DNA is TGTGCCAGCAGTTACAGGACTGGCACTGAAGCTTTCTTT. It translates to CASSYRTGTEAFF.

This clonotype appeared many times. The chain couples TRBV2 to TRBJ2-1, with 8 nucleotides matching TRBD2. There are 12 residues in the CDR3. With 10 bases clipped from V and 14 bases from J, the junction kept 13 bases outside the gene matches. Germline V CDR1 and CDR2: SNHLY, FYNNEI. CDR3 in DNA: TGTGCCACCCGGGCGAGCGGGGGATTGAAGTTCTTC. Residues: CATRASGGLKFF.

This clonotype was found many times. The chain carries TRBV9 and TRBJ2-1; 11 bases are shared with TRBD2. V dropped 4 bases and J dropped 3; count of bases not matched to a gene: 6. The CDR3 contains 16 residues. Germline CDR1 SGDLS, CDR2 YYNGEE. CDR3 nucleotides: TGTGCCAGCAGCTTCGATACTAGCGGGGGCTACAATGAGCAGTTCTTC. It specifies CASSFDTSGGYNEQFF.

This clonotype was counted only a few times. This chain links TRBV2 with TRBJ2-5; no firm D call. V lost 5 bases, J lost 1 base, and 5 bases lay in between. This CDR3 is 12 amino acids long. Germline-derived CDR1 and CDR2 are SNHLY and FYNNEI. CDR3: CASSPFQETQYF. DNA for the CDR3: TGTGCCAGCAGTCCATTCCAAGAGACCCAGTACTTC. The full variable domain, in which reference TRBV2 and TRBJ2-5 provide the parts outside the CDR3, is EPEVTQTPSHQVTQMGQEVILRCVPISNHLYFYWYRQILGQKVEFLVSFYNNEISEKSEIFDDQFSVERPDGSNFTLKIRSTKLEDSAMYFCASSPFQETQYFGPGTRLLVL.

This clonotype was found a few times. The V gene is TRBV4-2, the J gene TRBJ2-2, with D possibly matching TRBD1 (6 bases). Germline V gene data show CDR1 as LGHNA and CDR2 as YNFKEQ. CDR3 length: 14 residues. The V gene lost 4 bases and the J gene lost 5 bases, with 11 bases spanning the gap. The CDR3: CASSLGQKTGELFF. CDR3 bases: TGTGCCAGCAGCCTAGGACAGAAAACCGGGGAGCTGTTTTTT.

V is TRBV6-5 and J is TRBJ2-7, with TRBD1 matching 10 bases. V gave up 6 bases and J gave up 3 bases; unmatched junction bases: 8. CDR1 is MNHEY, CDR2 SVGAGI, per germline. This CDR3 is 15 amino acids long. The CDR3 region has the DNA TGTGCCAGCAGCCTGGGGGGACAGGGGTTCTACGAGCAGTACTTC. Its translation: CASSLGGQGFYEQYF.

V and J are TRBV5-1 and TRBJ2-1, with D perhaps matching TRBD2 (7 bases). The V and J ends lost 4 bases and 5 bases respectively, with 16 bases between them. Germline CDR1 SGHRS, CDR2 YFSETQ. The CDR3 has 15 residues. CDR3 coding DNA: TGCGCCAGCAGCCCAAGGGGGGGCTTCAACAATGAGCAGTTCTTC. This sequence encodes CASSPRGGFNNEQFF.

This clonotype showed up many times. The V and J genes are TRBV29-1 and TRBJ2-1; D may be TRBD1 (6 bases). The V gene lost 1 base and the J gene lost 8 bases, with 15 bases spanning the gap. The CDR3 runs 14 residues. CDR1 SQVTM and CDR2 ANQGSEA come from the germline V gene. The CDR3 protein is CSVEAGAGRDEQFF. The CDR3 nucleotides read TGCAGCGTTGAAGCAGGGGCGGGTAGGGATGAGCAGTTCTTC.

This clonotype was counted many times. The gene calls are TRBV6-4 and TRBJ2-1; the D gene is possibly TRBD1 (7 bases). CDR3 length: 14 residues. V dropped 0 bases and J dropped 10 bases, with 13 bases sitting between them. Germline CDR1 and CDR2: MRHNA and SNTAGT. The DNA of the CDR3 is TGTGCCAGCAGTGACTCGATGGGGGGACAGGAGCAGTTCTTC. This gives the protein CASSDSMGGQEQFF.

At least ten counts were recorded for this clonotype. The rearrangement uses TRBV20-1 and TRBJ2-3; D possibly corresponds to TRBD2 (5 bases). The V gene lost 6 bases and the J gene lost 4 bases, with 20 bases spanning the gap. The CDR3 covers 15 residues. CDR1 and CDR2 from the germline V gene are DFQATT and SNEGSKA (reference sequence). The CDR3 spells CSALTGSGVPDTQYF. In DNA form, the CDR3 reads TGCAGTGCCCTAACGGGGTCAGGAGTTCCAGATACGCAGTATTTT.

Concerning this clonotype: This may be a read error, as it is one base from a much larger clone. The chain combines TRBV6-5 with TRBJ1-3, with D unclear. Germline lookup yields CDR1 MNHEY and CDR2 SVGAGI. This CDR3 has 12 residues. The CDR3 loop is CANSQHGNTIYF. The DNA for the CDR3 is TGTGCCAACAGTCAACACGGAAACACCATATATTTT.